What follows are 22 T cell receptor beta chains derived from one specimen sequenced in a study of human T cells and chemical hapten exposure. Stated treatment: therapeutic diphenylcyclopropenone sensitization with weekly scalp DPC. What the library attached to individual cDNA molecules were unique molecular identifiers. TCRdb re-analysed the reads in MiXCR, keeping a single row per CDR3 protein. The sample includes over a hundred distinct CDR3 sequences, 25% to 35% of them seen just once. The sequences come from whole blood, collected before DPC sensitization or 2, 6, or about 24 weeks after (not recorded which). Receptors originate from an adult with alopecia areata. Some clones in this sample may be carry-over from other donors' samples. This table probably holds off-target reads from a library built for another chain.

This chain uses TRBV29-1 with TRBJ2-3; no reliable D call. The CDR3 length is 10 residues. Germline V gene sequence: CDR1 SQVTM, CDR2 ANQGSEA. With 4 bases removed from V and 3 bases from J, the gap between germline ends came to 2 bases. CDR3 DNA sequence: TGCAGCGTTGGTACAGATACGCAGTATTTT. Translation: CSVGTDTQYF.

This clonotype came up a few times. The V call is TRBV20-1, the J call TRBJ2-5; 7 nucleotides align to TRBD1. The CDR3 consists of 15 residues. Trimming at V came to 3 bases and at J to 1 base, leaving 8 bases not matched to a gene. Germline CDR1 is DFQATT and CDR2 is SNEGSKA (reference sequence). The CDR3 here is CSASRDSDTQETQYF. The CDR3 nucleotides read TGCAGTGCTAGCCGGGACAGCGATACCCAAGAGACCCAGTACTTC.

The chain joins TRBV12-2 to TRBJ1-1. TRBV12-2 counts as a pseudogene. This CDR3 comprises 15 residues. The CDR3 sequence: CASRPKDDMNTEAFF. DNA for the CDR3: TGTGCAAGTCGCCCCAAAGACGACATGAACACTGAAGCTTTCTTT.

The chain combines TRBV27 with TRBJ2-2; D not resolved. V was pared by 2 bases and J by 11 bases, with 15 bases between. Germline CDR1 is MNHEY and CDR2 is SMNVEV (reference sequence). The CDR3 covers 14 residues. The CDR3 loop reads CASSLGSSPSELFF. The DNA of the CDR3 is TGTGCCAGCAGTTTAGGAAGTTCCCCCTCTGAGCTGTTTTTT.

This clonotype was counted only a few times. This chain links TRBV14 with TRBJ2-5; D could derive from TRBD1 or TRBD2 (5 bases each). Germline V lookup: CDR1 SGHDN, CDR2 FVKESK. V was trimmed by 2 bases and J by 5 bases, leaving 15 bases between them. This CDR3 has 15 amino acids. The CDR3 loop reads CASSQRKGRYETQYF. CDR3 bases: TGTGCCAGCAGCCAACGCAAGGGGAGATACGAGACCCAGTACTTC.

In its sample, this clonotype was seen a few times. The J gene is TRBJ1-1, the V gene TRBV6-2 or TRBV6-3; TRBD1 agrees at 8 bases. CDR3 length equals 13 residues. With 7 bases clipped from V and 6 bases from J, the junction kept 7 bases outside the gene matches. The germline gives CDR1 MNHEY, CDR2 SVGEGT. The CDR3, as DNA: TGTGCCAGCAACGGACAGGGCCGATCTGAAGCTTTCTTT. This sequence encodes CASNGQGRSEAFF.

The chain has TRBV12-3 or TRBV12-4 and TRBJ2-7, with D possibly matching TRBD1 (6 bases). Trimming stripped 4 bases from V and 0 bases from J, with 13 bases between. This CDR3 has 15 residues. Here the CDR3 reads CASSSTGQSSYEQYF. The DNA of the CDR3 is TGTGCCAGCAGTTCGACAGGCCAAAGCTCCTACGAGCAGTACTTC.

V usage is TRBV3-1 and J usage is TRBJ2-3; TRBD1 is a possible D gene (7 bases). The CDR3 is 17 amino acids. Germline V CDR1 and CDR2: LGHDT, YNNKEL (reference sequence). Trimming stripped 4 bases from V and 1 base from J, with 18 bases between. CDR3 DNA: TGTGCCAGCAGCCCCCTTGCTGGAGGGGGCGGCACAGATACGCAGTATTTT. This codes for CASSPLAGGGGTDTQYF.

This clonotype occurred a few times. This chain uses TRBV4-3 with TRBJ1-5; D remains unclear. V lost 4 bases and J 4 bases, leaving 11 bases between the germline ends. CDR1 LGHNA and CDR2 YSLEER come from the germline V gene. The CDR3 is 14 amino acids. CDR3 DNA: TGCGCCAGCAGCCGGGCCCTGCGGAATCAGCCCCAGCATTTT. The encoded protein is CASSRALRNQPQHF.

This clonotype was counted only a few times. The chain links TRBV20-1 to TRBJ2-7; TRBD2 is a possible D gene (5 bases). Trimming shortened V by 3 bases and J by 0 bases, and 15 bases separated the two germline ends. The CDR3 consists of 15 residues. Looked up from germline, CDR1 is DFQATT and CDR2 is SNEGSKA (reference sequence). The CDR3 sequence: CSARVDRGNSYEQYF. CDR3 DNA sequence: TGCAGTGCTAGGGTCGATCGGGGAAACTCCTACGAGCAGTACTTC.

This clonotype turned up a few times. V usage is TRBV20-1 and J usage is TRBJ2-4; 8 bases agree with TRBD1. CDR3 length: 14 residues. J gave up 1 base and V 2 bases, and 1 base lay outside the gene matches. Germline values: CDR1 DFQATT, CDR2 SNEGSKA (reference sequence). The CDR3 region is CSARRTGAKNIQYF. DNA for the CDR3: TGCAGTGCTAGAAGGACAGGGGCCAAAAACATTCAGTACTTC.

By share of the sample, this clonotype is hyperexpanded (1% or more). This chain joins TRBV6-1 and TRBJ1-6; 9 positions agree with TRBD1. With V trimmed by 3 bases and J by 9 bases, 3 bases remained unmatched. Germline lookup yields CDR1 MNHNS and CDR2 SASEGT. CDR3 length: 14 amino acids. The CDR3 nucleotides read TGTGCCAGCAGTGACAGACAGGGGGTTTCACCCCTCCACTTT. Protein product: CASSDRQGVSPLHF.

The genes are TRBV14 and TRBJ1-1; D uncertain. CDR1 and CDR2 (germline): SGHDN, FVKESK. There are 13 residues in the CDR3. V lost 10 bases and J 0 bases, leaving 12 bases between the germline ends. CDR3 in amino acids: CANQQILNTEAFF. The DNA of the CDR3 is TGTGCCAACCAACAGATATTGAACACTGAAGCTTTCTTT. Based on the CDR3 plus reference TRBV14 and TRBJ1-1, the full variable domain is EAGVTQFPSHSVIEKGQTVTLRCDPISGHDNLYWYRRVMGKEIKFLLHFVKESKQDESGMPNNRFLAERTGGTYSTLKVQPAELEDSGVYFCANQQILNTEAFFGQGTRLTVV.

The chain employs TRBV18 and TRBJ1-1; 12 bases agree with TRBD1. The CDR3 sequence is 15 residues long. Germline values: CDR1 KGHSH, CDR2 LQKENI. J lost 4 bases, V lost 5 bases, and 5 bases had no gene match. In nucleotides, the CDR3 is TGTGCCAGCTCAGGGGACAGGGGGCGGAGCACTGAAGCTTTCTTT. Translating it yields CASSGDRGRSTEAFF.

By proportion, this clonotype is hyperexpanded. This chain links TRBV7-3 with TRBJ2-1; TRBD2 agrees at 8 bases. Germline V gives CDR1 SGHTA, CDR2 FQGTGA. With V trimmed by 3 bases and J by 3 bases, 1 base remained unmatched. CDR3 size: 14 residues. CDR3 in amino acids: CASSFSGIYNEQFF. Here the CDR3 DNA reads TGTGCCAGCAGCTTTAGCGGGATCTACAATGAGCAGTTCTTC.

About this clonotype itself: It is unclear where the CDR3 begins or ends on the DNA, so no DNA is shown, and the CDR3 is as TCRdb lists it. The chain is built from TRBV7-5 and TRBJ2-7; the table assigns TRBD1, which was not confirmed against the DNA. TRBV7-5 is reported as a pseudogene. The CDR3 spans 17 residues, counting both ends. CDR3 loop: CISVPEADGTDSYEQYV.

The chain is built from TRBV21-1 and TRBJ1-1; TRBD1, the table's D call, was not compared with the DNA. TRBV21-1 is a recognized pseudogene. This CDR3 contains 15 residues. The CDR3 is CASMKRGRRGTEAFF. DNA of the CDR3: TGTGCCAGCATGAAAAGGGGGCGCAGGGGCACTGAAGCTTTCTTT.

By share, this clonotype ranks as hyperexpanded. The chain joins TRBV25-1 to TRBJ2-3, with 10 bases fitting TRBD1. With V trimmed by 3 bases and J by 3 bases, 9 bases remained unmatched. CDR1 and CDR2 from the germline V gene are MGHDK and SYGVNS. The CDR3 is 17 residues long. CDR3 protein: CASSEGQGPRWTDTQYF. Written as DNA, the CDR3 is TGTGCCAGCAGTGAGGGACAGGGGCCACGGTGGACAGATACGCAGTATTTT.

This clonotype showed up just a few times. The chain links TRBV5-5 to TRBJ1-2, with D possibly TRBD1 on 5 matching bases. Germline CDR1 is SGHKS and CDR2 is YYEKEE (reference sequence). CDR3 size: 13 residues. The V end was cut by 4 bases, the J end by 5 bases, with 12 bases between. The CDR3, as DNA: TGTGCCAGCAGCACGGGACGTAGATATGGCTACACCTTC. Its protein product is CASSTGRRYGYTF. Full variable domain (rest looked up from reference TRBV5-5 and TRBJ1-2): DAGVTQSPTHLIKTRGQQVTLRCSPISGHKSVSWYQQVLGQGPQFIFQYYEKEERGRGNFPDRFSARQFPNYSSELNVNALLLGDSALYLCASSTGRRYGYTFGSGTRLTVV.

The gene calls are TRBV20-1 and TRBJ2-3; 11 nucleotides align to TRBD2. CDR1 DFQATT and CDR2 SNEGSKA come from the germline V gene (reference sequence). With V trimmed by 0 bases and J by 4 bases, 6 bases remained unmatched. CDR3 length equals 16 residues. CDR3 sequence reads: CSARDPTSGGPDTQYF. CDR3 in DNA: TGCAGTGCTAGAGACCCTACTAGCGGGGGCCCAGATACGCAGTATTTT.

Points on this clonotype: The junction does not match germline at one end; this may be a read error. Here the CDR3 DNA reads TGTGCCAGTAGTCCGAAGCGGTCCAATGGAAAACTGTTTTTT. It specifies CASSPKRSNGKLFF. This chain uses TRBV19 with TRBJ1-4; unclear D gene. The CDR3 spans 14 residues. Germline loops: CDR1 LNHDA, CDR2 SQIVND (reference sequence).

This clonotype has just a few counts. V is TRBV11-3 and J is TRBJ1-5; D not resolved. CDR1 is SGHNT and CDR2 is YENEEA in the germline V gene. The germline V and J ends were trimmed by 2 bases and 6 bases, with 8 bases remaining between them. There are 13 residues in the CDR3. The CDR3 protein is CASSLNAGQPQHF. CDR3 DNA sequence: TGTGCCAGCAGCTTAAATGCAGGTCAGCCCCAGCATTTT.